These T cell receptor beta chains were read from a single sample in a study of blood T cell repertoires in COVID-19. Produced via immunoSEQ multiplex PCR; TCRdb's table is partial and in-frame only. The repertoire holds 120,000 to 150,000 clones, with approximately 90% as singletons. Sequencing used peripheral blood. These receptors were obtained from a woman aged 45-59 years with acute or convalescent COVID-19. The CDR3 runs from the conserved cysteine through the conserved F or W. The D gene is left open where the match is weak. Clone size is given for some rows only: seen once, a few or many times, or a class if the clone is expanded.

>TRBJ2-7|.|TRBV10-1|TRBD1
CASSERTGWTYEQYF
TGCGCCAGCAGTGAACGGACAGGCTGGACCTACGAGCAGTACTTC
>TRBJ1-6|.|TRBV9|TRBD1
CASSVAGQGGTSPLHF
TGTGCCAGCAGCGTAGCAGGACAGGGAGGGACGTCACCCCTCCACTTT
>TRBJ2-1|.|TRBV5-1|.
CASSYRLEQFF
TGCGCCAGCAGCTACAGGCTAGAGCAGTTCTTC
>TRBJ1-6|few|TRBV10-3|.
CAIAGSGSPLHF
TGTGCCATCGCCGGTTCGGGGTCACCCCTCCACTTT
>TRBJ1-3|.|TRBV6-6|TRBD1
CASSEQGAGNTIYF
TGTGCCAGCAGCGAACAGGGGGCTGGAAACACCATATATTTT
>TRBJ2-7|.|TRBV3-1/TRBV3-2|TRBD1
CASSQRQGPYEQYF
TGTGCCAGCAGCCAGAGACAGGGTCCCTACGAGCAGTACTTC
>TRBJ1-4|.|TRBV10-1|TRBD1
CASSEGQVREKLFF
TGCGCCAGCAGTGAGGGACAGGTTCGTGAAAAACTGTTTTTT
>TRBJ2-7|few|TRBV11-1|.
CASSLDVTEVYEQYF
TGTGCCAGCAGCTTAGACGTGACAGAGGTATACGAGCAGTACTTC
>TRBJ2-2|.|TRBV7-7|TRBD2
CASSQLAGGYTGELFF
TGTGCCAGCAGCCAGCTAGCGGGGGGATACACCGGGGAGCTGTTTTTT
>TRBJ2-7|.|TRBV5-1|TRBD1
CASRRDRDPSYEQYF
TGCGCCAGCAGAAGGGACAGGGACCCCTCCTACGAGCAGTACTTC
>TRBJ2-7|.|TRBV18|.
CASSPSTYPYEQYF
TGTGCCAGCTCACCCTCGACTTACCCCTACGAGCAGTACTTC
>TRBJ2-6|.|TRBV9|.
CASSENRVSGANVLTF
TGTGCCAGCTCCGAAAACAGGGTCTCTGGGGCCAACGTCCTGACTTTC
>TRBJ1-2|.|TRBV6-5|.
CASSPGGARGYTF
TGTGCCAGCAGCCCGGGGGGGGCCCGGGGCTACACCTTC
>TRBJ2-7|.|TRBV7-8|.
CASSLVGRGKSSYEQYF
TGTGCCAGCAGCTTAGTGGGCCGGGGGAAGAGCTCCTACGAGCAGTACTTC
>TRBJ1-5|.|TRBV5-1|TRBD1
CASSLAGGPQPQHF
TGCGCCAGCAGCTTGGCAGGGGGCCCTCAGCCCCAGCATTTT
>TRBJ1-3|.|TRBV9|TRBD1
CASSSTGTGGNTIYF
TGTGCCAGCAGCTCTACCGGGACAGGAGGAAACACCATATATTTT
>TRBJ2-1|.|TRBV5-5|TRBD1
CASSLGDREPYNEQFF
TGTGCCAGCAGCTTGGGGGACAGGGAACCCTACAATGAGCAGTTCTTC
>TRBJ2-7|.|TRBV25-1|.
CASSATGVRYEQYF
TGTGCCAGCAGTGCCACCGGGGTAAGGTACGAGCAGTACTTC
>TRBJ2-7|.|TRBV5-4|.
CASGLMRAREGEQYF
TGTGCCAGCGGCCTGATGAGGGCGAGGGAAGGCGAGCAGTACTTC
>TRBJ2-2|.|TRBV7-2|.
CASSLPPRRTGELFF
TGTGCCAGCAGTCTACCGCCGCGGAGAACCGGGGAGCTGTTTTTT
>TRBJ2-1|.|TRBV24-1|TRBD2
CATSETLAGGVSGQFF
TGTGCCACCAGTGAGACCCTGGCGGGGGGCGTGAGCGGGCAGTTCTTC
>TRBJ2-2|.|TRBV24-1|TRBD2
CATSDLGTSGGGFGELFF
TGTGCCACCAGTGATTTGGGGACTAGCGGCGGGGGTTTCGGGGAGCTGTTTTTT
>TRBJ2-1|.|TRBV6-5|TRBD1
CASRGQGNYNEQFF
TGTGCCAGCAGGGGACAGGGGAACTACAATGAGCAGTTCTTC
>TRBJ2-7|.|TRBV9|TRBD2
CASSVGGLAGSGEQYF
TGTGCCAGCAGCGTAGGGGGACTAGCGGGATCCGGCGAGCAGTACTTC
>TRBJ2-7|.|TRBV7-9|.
CASSLVPQSYEQYF
TGTGCCAGCAGCTTAGTTCCACAAAGCTACGAGCAGTACTTC
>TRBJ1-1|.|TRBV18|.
CASSPPIREDEAFF
TGTGCCAGCTCACCACCAATCAGGGAGGATGAAGCTTTCTTT
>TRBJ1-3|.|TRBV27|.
CASRPQADQNTIYF
TGTGCCAGTCGACCCCAGGCTGACCAAAACACCATATATTTT
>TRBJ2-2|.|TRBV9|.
CASSPLSNTGELFF
TGTGCCAGCAGCCCCCTGTCCAACACCGGGGAGCTGTTTTTT
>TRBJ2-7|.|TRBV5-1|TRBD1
CASSLEGTAYEQYF
TGCGCCAGCAGCTTGGAGGGGACAGCCTACGAGCAGTACTTC
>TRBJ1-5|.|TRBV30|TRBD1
CAWGTGGPSPQHF
TGTGCCTGGGGGACAGGGGGACCGTCGCCCCAGCATTTT
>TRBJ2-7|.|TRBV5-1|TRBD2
CASSLDLAGGKTEQYF
TGCGCCAGCAGCTTGGACCTAGCGGGGGGCAAAACCGAGCAGTACTTC
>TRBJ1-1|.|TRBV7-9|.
CASRTQQGRGTEAFF
TGTGCCAGCAGGACACAACAGGGCAGAGGGACTGAAGCTTTCTTT
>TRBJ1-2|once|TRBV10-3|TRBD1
CAISPTGDYGYTF
TGTGCCATCAGTCCGACAGGGGACTATGGCTACACCTTC